Reported below is one TCR beta chain. It was cDNA, reverse transcribed from extracted RNA, that served as the sequencing template. Clones were sequenced by immunoSEQ multiplex PCR, and TCRdb holds only the in-frame ones, with some missing. The repertoire has 250,000 to 350,000 clones, about 62% of them found once; the top ten carry 0.75% to 0.95%. Per the germline V gene, CDR1 is SGHDT and CDR2 is YYEEEE. This CDR3 comprises 13 residues. V was clipped by 0 bases and J by 2 bases, with 6 bases between them. The data belong to a study of CD8+ T cells in alopecia areata. The treatment here: oral pan-JAK inhibitor, 5-10 mg twice daily.

Sequencing used CD4+ T cells sorted from blood, obtained at roughly week 53, from a patient treated with tofacitinib. The gene calls are TRBV5-6 and TRBJ2-7; D unresolved. This sequence was found in a human donor with alopecia areata. The CDR3: CASSLGRTYEQYF. The CDR3 DNA follows: TGTGCCAGCAGCTTGGGACGGACCTACGAGCAGTACTTC.